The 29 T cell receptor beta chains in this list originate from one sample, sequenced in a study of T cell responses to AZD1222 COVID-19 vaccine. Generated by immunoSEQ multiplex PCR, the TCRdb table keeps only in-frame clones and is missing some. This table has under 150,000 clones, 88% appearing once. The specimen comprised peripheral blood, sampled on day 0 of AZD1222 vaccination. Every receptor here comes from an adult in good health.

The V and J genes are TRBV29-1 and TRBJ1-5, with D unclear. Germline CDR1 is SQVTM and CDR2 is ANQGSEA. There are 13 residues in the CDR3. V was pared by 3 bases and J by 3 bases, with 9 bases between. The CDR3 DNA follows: TGCAGCGTTGAGAGTGGGATCAATCAGCCCCAGCATTTT. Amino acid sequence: CSVESGINQPQHF.

As DNA, the CDR3 is TGTGCCAGCAGCGTAGCCAGCGATATGGCAGGAAACACCATATATTTT. This sequence encodes CASSVASDMAGNTIYF. The chain uses TRBV9 and TRBJ1-3, with D hard to call. The V gene's germline CDR1 is SGDLS and CDR2 YYNGEE. The V end lost 0 bases, the J end lost 4 bases, and 14 bases lay between the germline ends. The CDR3 is 16 residues long. The variable domain in full, with the rest retrieved from reference TRBV9 and TRBJ1-3, is DSGVTQTPKHLITATGQRVTLRCSPRSGDLSVYWYQQSLDQGLQFLIQYYNGEERAKGNILERFSAQQFPDLHSELNLSSLELGDSALYFCASSVASDMAGNTIYFGEGSWLTVV.

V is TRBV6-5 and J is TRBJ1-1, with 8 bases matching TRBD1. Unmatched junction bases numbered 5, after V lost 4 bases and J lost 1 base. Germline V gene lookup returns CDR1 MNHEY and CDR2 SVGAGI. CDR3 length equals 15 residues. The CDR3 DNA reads TGTGCCAGCAGTTTTGGAGGGACAGGGAACACTGAAGCTTTCTTT. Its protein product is CASSFGGTGNTEAFF.

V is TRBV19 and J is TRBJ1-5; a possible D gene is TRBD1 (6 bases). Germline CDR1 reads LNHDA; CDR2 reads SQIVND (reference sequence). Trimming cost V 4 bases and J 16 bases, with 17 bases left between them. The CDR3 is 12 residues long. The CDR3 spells CASSRFDRWVHF. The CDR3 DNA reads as TGTGCCAGTAGTAGGTTCGACAGGTGGGTACATTTT.

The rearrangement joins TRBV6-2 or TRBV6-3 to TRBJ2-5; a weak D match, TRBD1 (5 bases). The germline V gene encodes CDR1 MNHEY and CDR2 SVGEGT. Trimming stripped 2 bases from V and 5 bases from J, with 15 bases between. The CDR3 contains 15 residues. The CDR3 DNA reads TGTGCCAGCAGTTACGCCCAGGGTATCGGGGAGACCCAGTACTTC. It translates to CASSYAQGIGETQYF.

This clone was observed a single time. In DNA form, the CDR3 reads TGTGCCAGCAGTTTCCCAGGTGAAGCTTTCTTT. As protein: CASSFPGEAFF. The V gene is TRBV28, the J gene TRBJ1-1, with D unclear. The CDR3 contains 11 residues. The germline gives CDR1 MDHEN, CDR2 SYDVKM. Trimming left V 3 bases short and J 7 bases short, with 6 bases between.

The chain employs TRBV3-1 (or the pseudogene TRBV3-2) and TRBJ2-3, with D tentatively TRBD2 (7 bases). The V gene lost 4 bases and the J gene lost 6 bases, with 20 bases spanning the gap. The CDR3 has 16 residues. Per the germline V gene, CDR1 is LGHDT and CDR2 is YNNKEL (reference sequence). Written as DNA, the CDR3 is TGTGCCAGCAGCCGCACCCTCAAGGGGGGAGGGGATACGCAGTATTTT. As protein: CASSRTLKGGGDTQYF.

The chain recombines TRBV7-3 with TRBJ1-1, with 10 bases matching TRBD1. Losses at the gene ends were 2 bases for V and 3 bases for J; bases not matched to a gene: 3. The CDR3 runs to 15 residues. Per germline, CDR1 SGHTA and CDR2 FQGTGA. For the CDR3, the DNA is TGTGCCAGCAGCTTAGATGGGACAGGGGACACTGAAGCTTTCTTT. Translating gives CASSLDGTGDTEAFF.

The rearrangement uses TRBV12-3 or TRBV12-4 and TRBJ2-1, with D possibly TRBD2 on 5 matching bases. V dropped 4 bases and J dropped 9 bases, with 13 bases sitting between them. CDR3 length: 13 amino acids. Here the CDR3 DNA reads TGTGCCAGCAGTTCTCTAGCCCCTCTTGAGCAGTTCTTC. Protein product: CASSSLAPLEQFF.

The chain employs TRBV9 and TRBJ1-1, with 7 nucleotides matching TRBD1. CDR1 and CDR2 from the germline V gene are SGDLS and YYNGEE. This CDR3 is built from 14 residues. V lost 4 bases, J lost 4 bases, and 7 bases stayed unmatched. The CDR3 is CASSPRGQLTEAFF. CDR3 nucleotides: TGTGCCAGCAGCCCGAGGGGACAGCTCACTGAAGCTTTCTTT.

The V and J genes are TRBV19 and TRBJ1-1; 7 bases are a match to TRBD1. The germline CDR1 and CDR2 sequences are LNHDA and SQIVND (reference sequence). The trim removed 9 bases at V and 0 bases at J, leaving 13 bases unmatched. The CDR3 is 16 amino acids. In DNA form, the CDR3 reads TGTGCCAGCAGACCTGTTAGGGGGCAAGTGAACACTGAAGCTTTCTTT. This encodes CASRPVRGQVNTEAFF.

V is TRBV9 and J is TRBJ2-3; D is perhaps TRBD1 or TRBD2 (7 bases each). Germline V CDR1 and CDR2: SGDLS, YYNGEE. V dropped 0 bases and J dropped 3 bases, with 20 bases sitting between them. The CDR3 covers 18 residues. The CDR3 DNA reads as TGTGCCAGCAGCGTAGGAATTCCAGGGGGACTAACTACAGATACGCAGTATTTT. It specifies CASSVGIPGGLTTDTQYF. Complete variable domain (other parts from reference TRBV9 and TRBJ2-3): DSGVTQTPKHLITATGQRVTLRCSPRSGDLSVYWYQQSLDQGLQFLIQYYNGEERAKGNILERFSAQQFPDLHSELNLSSLELGDSALYFCASSVGIPGGLTTDTQYFGPGTRLTVL.

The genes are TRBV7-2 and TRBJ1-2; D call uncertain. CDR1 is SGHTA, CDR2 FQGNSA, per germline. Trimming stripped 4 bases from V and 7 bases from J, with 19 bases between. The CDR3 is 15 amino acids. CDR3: CASSYIGPEAGGYTF. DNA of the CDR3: TGTGCCAGCAGCTACATAGGTCCCGAAGCAGGTGGCTACACCTTC.

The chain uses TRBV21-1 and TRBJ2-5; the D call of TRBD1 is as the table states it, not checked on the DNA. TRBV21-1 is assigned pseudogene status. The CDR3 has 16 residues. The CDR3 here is CASSNMMGPRMETQYF. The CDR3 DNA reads TGTGCCAGCAGCAATATGATGGGCCCCCGGATGGAGACCCAGTACTTC.

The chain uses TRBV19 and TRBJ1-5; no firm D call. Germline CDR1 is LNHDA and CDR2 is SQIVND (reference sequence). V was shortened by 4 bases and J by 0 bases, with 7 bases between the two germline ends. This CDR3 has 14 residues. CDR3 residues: CASSTKDSNQPQHF. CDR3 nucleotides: TGTGCCAGTAGTACCAAGGATAGCAATCAGCCCCAGCATTTT.

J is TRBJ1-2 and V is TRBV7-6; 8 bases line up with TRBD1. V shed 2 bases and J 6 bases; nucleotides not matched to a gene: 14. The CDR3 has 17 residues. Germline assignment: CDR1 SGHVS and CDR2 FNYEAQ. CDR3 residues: CASSLRAGGGRDDGYTF. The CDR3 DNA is TGTGCCAGCAGCTTACGGGCAGGGGGCGGCAGGGACGATGGCTACACCTTC.

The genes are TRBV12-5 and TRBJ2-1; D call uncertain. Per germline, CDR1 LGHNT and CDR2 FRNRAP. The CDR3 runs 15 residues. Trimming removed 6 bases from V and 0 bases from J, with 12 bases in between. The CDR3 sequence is CASGPVVSSYNEQFF. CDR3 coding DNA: TGTGCTAGTGGACCCGTCGTGAGCTCCTACAATGAGCAGTTCTTC.

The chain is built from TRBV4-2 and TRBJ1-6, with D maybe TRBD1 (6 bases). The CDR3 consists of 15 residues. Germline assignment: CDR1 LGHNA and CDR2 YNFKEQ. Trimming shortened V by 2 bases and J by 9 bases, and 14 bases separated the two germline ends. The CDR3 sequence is CASSQPGGSASPLHF. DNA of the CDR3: TGTGCCAGCAGCCAACCTGGGGGCTCGGCTTCACCCCTCCACTTT.

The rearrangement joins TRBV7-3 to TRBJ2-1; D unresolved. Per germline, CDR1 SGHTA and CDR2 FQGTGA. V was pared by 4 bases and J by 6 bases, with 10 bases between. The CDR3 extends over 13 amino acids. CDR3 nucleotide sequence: TGTGCCAGCAGCTCTGGTGGGCCCAATGAGCAGTTCTTC. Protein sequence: CASSSGGPNEQFF.

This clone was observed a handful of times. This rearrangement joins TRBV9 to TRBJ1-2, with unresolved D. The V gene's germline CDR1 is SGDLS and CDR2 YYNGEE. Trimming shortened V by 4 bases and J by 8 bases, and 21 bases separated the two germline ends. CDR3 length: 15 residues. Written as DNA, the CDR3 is TGTGCCAGCAGCCCCTGGGAAGGGATAGAAACGGGCTACACCTTC. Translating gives CASSPWEGIETGYTF.

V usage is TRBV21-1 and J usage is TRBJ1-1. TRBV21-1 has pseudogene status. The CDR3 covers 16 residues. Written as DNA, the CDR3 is TGTGCCAGCAGCTCACCGCTCGGGGGCGGGGGCACTGAAGCTTTCTTT. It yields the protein CASSSPLGGGGTEAFF.

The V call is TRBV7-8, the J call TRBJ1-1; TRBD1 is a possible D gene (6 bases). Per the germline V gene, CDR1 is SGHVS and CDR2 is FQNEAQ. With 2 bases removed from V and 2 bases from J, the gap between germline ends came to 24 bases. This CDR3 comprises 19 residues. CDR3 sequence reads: CASSLSRFSRGHENTEAFF. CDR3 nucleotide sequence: TGTGCCAGCAGCTTATCGCGGTTCTCCAGGGGACACGAAAACACTGAAGCTTTCTTT.

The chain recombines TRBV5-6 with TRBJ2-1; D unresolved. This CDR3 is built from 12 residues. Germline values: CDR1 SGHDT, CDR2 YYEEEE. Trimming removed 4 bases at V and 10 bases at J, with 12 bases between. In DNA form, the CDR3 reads TGTGCCAGCAGCCCCTTCCGTGGAGAGCAGTTCTTC. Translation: CASSPFRGEQFF.

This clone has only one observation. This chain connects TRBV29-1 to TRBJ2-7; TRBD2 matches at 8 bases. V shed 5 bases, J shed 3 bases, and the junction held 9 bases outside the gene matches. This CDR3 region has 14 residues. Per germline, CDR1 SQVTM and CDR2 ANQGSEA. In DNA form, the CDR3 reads TGCAGCGTTCAGAGCGGGGGTACCCTCTACGAGCAGTACTTC. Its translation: CSVQSGGTLYEQYF.

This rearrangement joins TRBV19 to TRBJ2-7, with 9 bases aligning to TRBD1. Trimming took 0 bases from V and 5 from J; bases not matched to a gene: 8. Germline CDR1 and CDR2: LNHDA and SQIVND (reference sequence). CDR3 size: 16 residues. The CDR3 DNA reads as TGTGCCAGTAGTATAGACACCGGGACAGGGCTCAACGAGCAGTACTTC. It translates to CASSIDTGTGLNEQYF.

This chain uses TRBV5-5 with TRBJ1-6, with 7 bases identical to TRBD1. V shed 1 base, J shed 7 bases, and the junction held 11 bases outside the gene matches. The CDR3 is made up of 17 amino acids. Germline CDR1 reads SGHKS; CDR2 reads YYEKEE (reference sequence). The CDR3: CASSLNRARQGNSPLHF. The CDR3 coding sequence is TGTGCCAGCAGCTTGAATAGGGCTCGACAGGGAAATTCACCCCTCCACTTT.

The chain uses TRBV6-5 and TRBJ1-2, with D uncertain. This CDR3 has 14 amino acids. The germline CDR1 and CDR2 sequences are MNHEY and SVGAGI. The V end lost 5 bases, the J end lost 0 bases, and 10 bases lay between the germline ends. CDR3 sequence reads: CASSTYPSNYGYTF. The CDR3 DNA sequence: TGTGCCAGCAGTACTTACCCCTCTAACTATGGCTACACCTTC.

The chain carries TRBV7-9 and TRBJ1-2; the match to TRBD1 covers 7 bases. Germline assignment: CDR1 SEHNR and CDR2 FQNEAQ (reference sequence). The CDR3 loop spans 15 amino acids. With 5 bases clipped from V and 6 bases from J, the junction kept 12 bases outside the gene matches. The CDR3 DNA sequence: TGTGCCAGCAGCACAAGACAGGGAGCTTCGGATGGCTACACCTTC. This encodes CASSTRQGASDGYTF.

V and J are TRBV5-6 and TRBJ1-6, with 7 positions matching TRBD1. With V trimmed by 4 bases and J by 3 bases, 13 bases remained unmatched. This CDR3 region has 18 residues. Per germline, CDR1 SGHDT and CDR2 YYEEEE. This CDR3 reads CASSPPLARGNYNSPLHF. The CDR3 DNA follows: TGTGCCAGCAGCCCGCCCCTAGCCAGGGGGAACTATAATTCACCCCTCCACTTT.